A selection of T cell receptor beta chains follows, all from one sample in a study of low-dose radiotherapy and immunotherapy resistance in tumors. TCRdb re-called the reads through MiXCR, storing one row per CDR3 protein. Among some 85,000 distinct CDR3 sequences listed, about 20% were seen once. This sample comprised PBMCs, obtained before treatment. The source is a male donor with prostate cancer. Each CDR3 is given with its conserved first and last residue. Clone sizes are given selectively: once, few, many, or a class where the clone is expanded.

>.|TRBV5-3|TRBJ1-1
CASSLTSRTTEAFF
>many|TRBV7-3|TRBJ2-4
CASSLLPGADIQYF
>many|TRBV6-5|TRBJ2-1
CASSYSSGVEQFF
>many|TRBV7-6|TRBJ2-2
CASSLGTSARTGELFF
>many|TRBV19|TRBJ2-1
CASKEGGPYNEQFF
>many|TRBV7-2|TRBJ2-7
CASSRTSGDLYEQYF
>many|TRBV27|TRBJ1-4
CASSRDRGSANEKLFF
>many|TRBV20-1|TRBJ1-5
CSARVQGHSNQPQHF
>many|TRBV3-1|TRBJ2-7
CASSQGARAEQYF
>many|TRBV4-1|TRBJ2-3
CASSQERGRYSDTQYF
>.|TRBV4-3|TRBJ2-1
CASSQDPTGGASAQFF
>many|TRBV5-1|TRBJ2-1
CASSLGQGPRNEQFF
>many|TRBV20-1|TRBJ2-7
CSARDEAGTYEQYF
>.|TRBV20-1|TRBJ2-1
CSDEGIMNYNEQFF
>many|TRBV5-1|TRBJ1-1
CASSLEGTGMNTEAFF
>many|TRBV28|TRBJ2-1
CASRYSGQGVNEQFF
>many|TRBV5-4|TRBJ2-1
CASNPRGGDNNEQFF
>many|TRBV11-1|TRBJ2-4
CASSDRGLAKNIQYF
>.|TRBV5-1|TRBJ1-2
CASSLGPRGWTLDANYGYTF
>many|TRBV28|TRBJ1-3
CASSLGPNTIYF
>many|TRBV24-1|TRBJ1-5
CATSAAGQGENQPQHF
>many|TRBV9|TRBJ2-2
CASSTLGTGPFNTGELFF
>few|TRBV7-9|TRBJ1-5
CASSQGGVQPQHF
>many|TRBV3-1|TRBJ1-6
CASSQDGASSPLHF
>many|TRBV12-3/TRBV12-4|TRBJ1-2
CASSGTGYGYTF
>many|TRBV27|TRBJ2-4
CASRESGRDIQYF
>.|TRBV9|TRBJ1-5
CASSARTGKQPQHF
>many|TRBV5-1|TRBJ2-1
CASSLGGTGYNEQFF
>many|TRBV25-1|TRBJ2-7
CASSRVYEQYF
>many|TRBV7-3|TRBJ2-1
CASSLSVAPAGGHNEQFF
>.|TRBV5-1|TRBJ2-1
CASRTSGTGTYNEQFF
>once|TRBV29-1|TRBJ2-7
CSVDPGGSYEQYF
>many|TRBV11-1|TRBJ2-1
CASSSESSYNEQFF
>many|TRBV4-2|TRBJ1-6
CASSRVARDSLGSPLHF
>many|TRBV11-2|TRBJ2-7
CASSLGLAGGPPYEQYF
>many|TRBV6-2/TRBV6-3|TRBJ1-5
CASSYSTGGNQPQHF
>.|TRBV15|TRBJ2-1
CATSRVLAGGSYNEQFF
>many|TRBV2|TRBJ2-3
CASTEREGLSQYF
>many|TRBV23-1|TRBJ1-5
CASSQGAGGNYQPQHF
>.|TRBV20-1|TRBJ2-5
CSARTGTAEETQYF
>many|TRBV11-2|TRBJ2-1
CASRDTRGGAIYNEQFF
>.|TRBV10-3|TRBJ2-1
CAIRDFIYNEQFF
>many|TRBV20-1|TRBJ2-7
CSAGTSNEQYF
>many|TRBV28|TRBJ2-7
CASSSGDFGYEQYF
>many|TRBV7-9|TRBJ1-1
CASSPLANRGRLGEAFF
>many|TRBV28|TRBJ1-5
CASMGGVRPQHF
>many|TRBV28|TRBJ2-6
CASNPGWVGANVLTF
>many|TRBV6-6|TRBJ2-6
CASSYSKGSGANVLTF
>.|TRBV9|TRBJ2-1
CASSGRPGNEQFF
>many|TRBV20-1|TRBJ1-5
CSARDHVRGNGPQHF
>many|TRBV28|TRBJ2-7
CASRLGLAGGYEQYF
>.|TRBV28|TRBJ1-1
CASSSWGGADTEAFF